Below are 16 T cell receptor beta chains sequenced from a single sample in a study of blood T cell repertoires in COVID-19. This table comes from immunoSEQ multiplex PCR, and its TCRdb copy is limited to in-frame clones, with some not included. The table includes hundreds of thousands of clones, 70% to 90% detected once. What was sequenced was PBMCs or T cells enriched from blood (not recorded which). The receptors here all came from a woman aged 55-70 years in a cohort exposed to, infected with or recovered from COVID-19 (not recorded which).

V usage is TRBV19 and J usage is TRBJ1-2, with TRBD1 identical over 8 bases. Trimming at V came to 1 base and at J to 2 bases, leaving 0 bases not matched to a gene. The CDR3 is made up of 14 amino acids. Germline lookup yields CDR1 LNHDA and CDR2 SQIVND (reference sequence). The CDR3 sequence is CASSIGTGNYGYTF. DNA of the CDR3: TGTGCCAGTAGTATAGGGACAGGGAACTATGGCTACACCTTC.

This chain joins TRBV5-5 and TRBJ1-2; 10 positions match TRBD1. The trim removed 4 bases at V and 9 bases at J, leaving 9 bases unmatched. Looked up from germline, CDR1 is SGHKS and CDR2 is YYEKEE (reference sequence). This CDR3 region has 14 residues. The CDR3 loop is CASSPGQGIGRYTF. The CDR3 DNA is TGTGCCAGCAGCCCGGGACAGGGGATCGGTCGCTACACCTTC. Based on the CDR3 plus reference TRBV5-5 and TRBJ1-2, the full variable domain is DAGVTQSPTHLIKTRGQQVTLRCSPISGHKSVSWYQQVLGQGPQFIFQYYEKEERGRGNFPDRFSARQFPNYSSELNVNALLLGDSALYLCASSPGQGIGRYTFGSGTRLTVV.

This clone was found a few times. This sequence joins TRBV28 and TRBJ1-5, with 9 bases fitting TRBD1. This CDR3 contains 15 residues. J gave up 6 bases and V 7 bases, and 10 bases lay outside the gene matches. Germline V gives CDR1 MDHEN, CDR2 SYDVKM. The CDR3 DNA reads TGTGCCAGCATAAACCGGGACAGGGAAGGTCAGCCCCAGCATTTT. Translation gives CASINRDREGQPQHF. Full variable domain (rest looked up from reference TRBV28 and TRBJ1-5): DVKVTQSSRYLVKRTGEKVFLECVQDMDHENMFWYRQDPGLGLRLIYFSYDVKMKEKGDIPEGYSVSREKKERFSLILESASTNQTSMYLCASINRDREGQPQHFGDGTRLSIL.

J is TRBJ2-2 and V is TRBV25-1, with TRBD1 as a possible D gene (5 bases). V lost 3 bases and J 4 bases, leaving 12 bases between the germline ends. CDR1 is MGHDK, CDR2 SYGVNS, per germline. The CDR3 spans 15 residues. DNA of the CDR3: TGTGCCAGCAGTGACCCTTCCCAGGGCACCGGGGAGCTGTTTTTT. Its protein product is CASSDPSQGTGELFF.

V gene TRBV2 combines with J gene TRBJ2-3, with TRBD2 matching 8 bases. Germline trimming cut 6 bases from V and 0 bases from J; bases unmatched to any gene: 2. The CDR3 extends over 14 amino acids. Germline loops: CDR1 SNHLY, CDR2 FYNNEI. The CDR3 DNA reads as TGTGCCAGCAGAGCGGGAGCGAGCACAGATACGCAGTATTTT. Translation: CASRAGASTDTQYF. Full variable domain (outside the CDR3, taken from reference TRBV2 and TRBJ2-3): EPEVTQTPSHQVTQMGQEVILRCVPISNHLYFYWYRQILGQKVEFLVSFYNNEISEKSEIFDDQFSVERPDGSNFTLKIRSTKLEDSAMYFCASRAGASTDTQYFGPGTRLTVL.

The rearrangement joins TRBV11-3 to TRBJ2-2, with 8 bases matching TRBD1. With 8 bases clipped from V and 5 bases from J, the junction kept 7 bases outside the gene matches. CDR3 length equals 14 residues. Germline assignment: CDR1 SGHNT and CDR2 YENEEA. CDR3 in DNA: TGTGCCAGCGGACCCCGGACAGGGACCGGGGAGCTGTTTTTT. Translating gives CASGPRTGTGELFF.

The chain has TRBV28 and TRBJ1-3; D is possibly TRBD1 (5 bases). Germline values: CDR1 MDHEN, CDR2 SYDVKM. Trimming pared 11 bases from V and 5 bases from J, leaving 13 bases between. CDR3 size: 12 residues. The CDR3 DNA is TGTGCCGCGGGGGGGAGGAGAAACACCATATATTTT. As protein: CAAGGRRNTIYF.

This chain uses TRBV7-8 with TRBJ2-2; possible D gene TRBD2, 5 bases. V was cut by 2 bases and J by 5 bases, with 6 bases left in between. CDR3 length: 13 residues. From germline, CDR1 is SGHVS and CDR2 FQNEAQ. In DNA form, the CDR3 reads TGTGCCAGCAGCTTATGGGAGACCGGGGAGCTGTTTTTT. Amino acids: CASSLWETGELFF.

The count of this clone is one. This chain links TRBV18 with TRBJ1-4; 7 bases line up with TRBD1. V was clipped by 1 base and J by 0 bases; unmatched bases: 5. Per the germline V gene, CDR1 is KGHSH and CDR2 is LQKENI. CDR3 size: 17 residues. The CDR3 reads CASSPQRTGATNEKLFF. CDR3 coding DNA: TGTGCCAGCTCACCACAAAGGACAGGAGCAACTAATGAAAAACTGTTTTTT.

This clone was detected a few times. The genes are TRBV4-2 and TRBJ2-7; 10 nucleotides match TRBD2. In germline, CDR1 is LGHNA, CDR2 YNFKEQ. This CDR3 spans 16 amino acids. Trimming cost V 3 bases and J 3 bases; bases outside gene matches: 8. CDR3 sequence: CASSQALAGGSYEQYF. CDR3 sequence (DNA): TGTGCCAGCAGCCAGGCCTTAGCGGGAGGTAGCTACGAGCAGTACTTC.

V gene TRBV3-1 (or the pseudogene TRBV3-2) combines with J gene TRBJ1-2, with D uncertain. The V and J ends lost 1 base and 8 bases respectively, with 11 bases between them. Germline-derived CDR1 and CDR2 are LGHDT and YNNKEL (reference sequence). The CDR3 length is 13 residues. The CDR3 coding sequence is TGTGCCAGCAGCCAAGGTTTGGTTCGGGGCTACACCTTC. It translates to CASSQGLVRGYTF.

The genes are TRBV6-5 and TRBJ1-5; 7 bases are shared with TRBD1. V lost 0 bases to trimming and J lost 2 bases; unmatched junction nucleotides: 1. Germline CDR1 MNHEY, CDR2 SVGAGI. This CDR3 is built from 15 residues. The CDR3 nucleotides are TGTGCCAGCAGTTACTCCGGACAGGGCAATCAGCCCCAGCATTTT. Translation: CASSYSGQGNQPQHF.

The CDR3 spells CASSIPSGSDNEQFF. CDR3 sequence (DNA): TGTGCCAGCAGCATCCCTAGCGGGAGCGACAATGAGCAGTTCTTC. The chain couples TRBV4-2 to TRBJ2-1; 10 positions agree with TRBD2. The CDR3 consists of 15 residues. Germline assignment: CDR1 LGHNA and CDR2 YNFKEQ. Trimming took 5 bases from V and 5 from J; bases not matched to a gene: 6.

About this clone: Other DNA variants within this sample encode the same CDR3. The V gene is TRBV6-5, the J gene TRBJ2-7; unclear D gene. Germline V gene data show CDR1 as MNHEY and CDR2 as SVGAGI. The CDR3 spans 13 residues. V was pared by 3 bases and J by 1 base, with 7 bases between. CDR3 sequence reads: CASSYGQSYEQYF. CDR3 nucleotides: TGTGCCAGCAGTTATGGTCAGTCCTACGAGCAGTACTTC.

V and J are TRBV2 and TRBJ2-7; a weak D match, TRBD2 (5 bases). The CDR3 covers 13 residues. Germline CDR1 and CDR2: SNHLY and FYNNEI. Trimming cost V 6 bases and J 1 base, with 10 bases left between them. DNA for the CDR3: TGTGCCAGCAGCCCCGGGGTTTCCTACGAGCAGTACTTC. This translates into CASSPGVSYEQYF.

CDR3 sequence (DNA): TGTGCCAGCAGCCAAATCATGGGGGGAGGGCCTGGCAATGAGCAGTTCTTC. It is translated as CASSQIMGGGPGNEQFF. The genes are TRBV3-1 (or the pseudogene TRBV3-2) and TRBJ2-1; 7 bases are shared with TRBD2. The CDR3 runs 17 residues. The ends lost 2 bases at V and 6 bases at J; junction bases unmatched: 13. CDR1 is LGHDT, CDR2 YNNKEL, per germline (reference sequence).